These 19 T cell receptor beta chains came from one sample sequenced in a study of T cells after yellow fever vaccination. TCRdb ran MiXCR on the 5' RACE reads and lists one entry per CDR3 protein. The sample contains some 400,000 distinct CDR3 sequences, approximately 5.7% of which appear only once. Material: PBMCs, obtained 5 days after the yellow fever booster vaccination. The receptors were sampled from a man aged 30 to 45 who received the YFV17D yellow fever vaccine.

This clonotype showed up many times. J is TRBJ2-5 and V is TRBV7-2, with 10 positions matching TRBD2. Germline CDR1 is SGHTA and CDR2 is FQGNSA. This CDR3 comprises 15 residues. J gave up 4 bases and V 9 bases, and 11 bases lay outside the gene matches. CDR3 amino acids: CASSSGRTERETQYF. The CDR3 DNA sequence: TGTGCCAGTTCTAGCGGGAGAACTGAGAGAGAGACCCAGTACTTC.

This clonotype has just a few counts. This chain connects TRBV30 to TRBJ2-2; TRBD1 might be the D (5 bases). Trimming left V 0 bases short and J 7 bases short, with 12 bases between. The CDR3 length is 14 residues. CDR1 GTSNPN and CDR2 SVGIG come from the germline V gene (reference sequence). CDR3 bases: TGTGCCTGGAGTGTCATTAGGGGTCACGGGGAGCTGTTTTTT. This sequence encodes CAWSVIRGHGELFF.

This clonotype was counted many times. The chain carries TRBV3-1 and TRBJ2-7, with D possibly TRBD1 on 6 matching bases. CDR1 LGHDT and CDR2 YNNKEL come from the germline V gene (reference sequence). The CDR3 spans 15 residues. V lost 4 bases and J lost 2, with 15 bases in between. The CDR3 DNA reads as TGTGCCAGCAGCCCCCTTACAGGGTTAACCTACGAGCAGTACTTC. As protein: CASSPLTGLTYEQYF.

The chain is built from TRBV6-2 or TRBV6-3 and TRBJ2-7; either TRBD1 or TRBD2 may fit D (5 bases each). The CDR3 length is 16 residues. From germline, CDR1 is MNHEY and CDR2 SVGEGT. Trimming shortened V by 6 bases and J by 3 bases, and 21 bases separated the two germline ends. The CDR3 region is CASRNRMGVEGYEQYF. The CDR3 nucleotides read TGTGCCAGCAGGAACCGGATGGGGGTGGAAGGCTACGAGCAGTACTTC.

This clonotype was detected only a few times. The chain links TRBV25-1 to TRBJ2-1; no firm D call. The CDR3 extends over 14 amino acids. V gave up 8 bases and J gave up 5 bases, with 16 bases separating them. Germline values: CDR1 MGHDK, CDR2 SYGVNS. The CDR3 spells CASQDSSNHNEQFF. The CDR3 DNA reads as TGTGCCAGCCAAGACTCCTCAAACCACAATGAGCAGTTCTTC.

This chain connects TRBV20-1 to TRBJ2-1; 10 nucleotides match TRBD2. CDR3 size: 16 residues. Unmatched junction bases numbered 6, after V lost 2 bases and J lost 2 bases. Germline V CDR1 and CDR2: DFQATT, SNEGSKA (reference sequence). Here the CDR3 reads CSARQLAGLAYNEQFF. In DNA form, the CDR3 reads TGCAGTGCTAGACAACTAGCGGGACTGGCCTACAATGAGCAGTTCTTC.

This clonotype was recorded at least ten times. The CDR3 nucleotides are TGCGCCAGCAGCAGTTTTGGGGGCTCCTACAATGAGCAGTTCTTC. As protein: CASSSFGGSYNEQFF. This chain uses TRBV10-2 with TRBJ2-1, with D perhaps given as TRBD1 or TRBD2 (5 bases each). This CDR3 has 15 amino acids. The germline V and J ends were trimmed by 6 bases and 0 bases, with 12 bases remaining between them. From germline, CDR1 is WSHSY and CDR2 SAAADI.

This clonotype has just a few counts. This chain connects TRBV12-3 or TRBV12-4 to TRBJ2-2; 7 nucleotides agree with TRBD1. The J segment lost 0 bases and the V segment lost 2 bases, leaving 6 bases of the junction unmatched. CDR3 length: 17 amino acids. CDR3 DNA sequence: TGTGCCAGCAGTTTATTGTCAGGGGGTACGAACACCGGGGAGCTGTTTTTT. Its translation: CASSLLSGGTNTGELFF.

V gene TRBV4-3 combines with J gene TRBJ2-3; no clear D gene. CDR3 length: 15 residues. The V end lost 0 bases, the J end lost 2 bases, and 9 bases lay between the germline ends. Germline CDR1 and CDR2: LGHNA and YSLEER. CDR3 sequence (DNA): TGCGCCAGCAGCCAAGAAGGTAGAGCCACAGATACGCAGTATTTT. It is translated as CASSQEGRATDTQYF.

This sequence joins TRBV24-1 and TRBJ2-5; 8 bases fit TRBD1. The CDR3 totals 15 residues. V shed 5 bases and J 6 bases; nucleotides not matched to a gene: 10. CDR1 and CDR2 (germline): KGHDR, SFDVKD. The CDR3 DNA reads TGTGCCACCAGTGCCACGGGGACAGGAGAGAAGACCCAGTACTTC. It yields the protein CATSATGTGEKTQYF.

At least ten counts were recorded for this clonotype. The chain links TRBV12-3 or TRBV12-4 to TRBJ2-4; TRBD1 might be the D (5 bases). The CDR3 extends over 15 amino acids. The V gene lost 6 bases and the J gene lost 5 bases, with 17 bases spanning the gap. The CDR3 loop reads CASSPMTVGENIQYF. CDR3 nucleotide sequence: TGTGCCAGCAGCCCGATGACAGTTGGGGAAAACATTCAGTACTTC.

This chain joins TRBV7-2 and TRBJ2-7, with 9 bases identical to TRBD1. The CDR3 covers 15 residues. J gave up 4 bases and V 0 bases, and 4 bases lay outside the gene matches. CDR1 SGHTA and CDR2 FQGNSA come from the germline V gene. The CDR3 loop is CASSLAPDRGYEQYF. The DNA for the CDR3 is TGTGCCAGCAGCTTAGCGCCCGACAGGGGGTACGAGCAGTACTTC.

The table lists this clonotype with many counts. The rearrangement uses TRBV29-1 and TRBJ2-1, with 7 bases aligning to TRBD2. CDR3 length: 13 amino acids. Germline CDR1 is SQVTM and CDR2 is ANQGSEA. Trimming removed 5 bases from V and 9 bases from J; junction bases left unmatched: 10. The CDR3 DNA reads TGCAGCGTTCAGGTAACTAGCGTGAGTGAGCAGTTCTTC. This encodes CSVQVTSVSEQFF.

The chain links TRBV12-3 or TRBV12-4 to TRBJ2-3; 14 nucleotides line up with TRBD2. There are 16 residues in the CDR3. V lost 7 bases, J lost 8 bases, and 11 bases stayed unmatched. The CDR3 region has the DNA TGTGCCAGCACCAACCGGACTAGCGGGAGGAATGGTACGCAGTATTTT. This gives the protein CASTNRTSGRNGTQYF.

This rearrangement joins TRBV29-1 to TRBJ2-5; weak D call: TRBD2 (6 bases). Germline V lookup: CDR1 SQVTM, CDR2 ANQGSEA. V lost 4 bases and J lost 2, with 11 bases in between. CDR3 size: 13 residues. CDR3 DNA sequence: TGCAGCGTTGGGGCTAGCGAGCAAGAGACCCAGTACTTC. This translates into CSVGASEQETQYF.

This clonotype was detected a few times. This chain uses TRBV7-6 with TRBJ2-1; 7 nucleotides align to TRBD2. The CDR3 covers 16 residues. The V and J ends lost 6 bases and 0 bases, in that order; junction bases with no gene match: 8. The germline V gene has CDR1 SGHVS and CDR2 FNYEAQ. The CDR3 sequence is CASRPRLASSYNEQFF. The CDR3 DNA reads as TGTGCCAGCAGACCTCGACTAGCCAGCTCCTACAATGAGCAGTTCTTC.

This clonotype was detected a few times. The genes are TRBV21-1 and TRBJ2-4; the table assigns TRBD2, which was not confirmed against the DNA. TRBV21-1 is marked as a pseudogene. The CDR3 runs 14 residues. CDR3 protein: CDLTRGREVNIQYF. The CDR3 DNA reads as TGTGACCTCACGAGGGGCCGGGAGGTAAACATTCAGTACTTC.

This clonotype was counted many times. The V call is TRBV7-2, the J call TRBJ2-3; TRBD2 might be the D (7 bases). Between the trimmed V and J ends, which lost 5 bases and 5 bases, there was a span of 17 bases. This CDR3 has 15 residues. The germline V gene has CDR1 SGHTA and CDR2 FQGNSA. The CDR3: CASSLGAGVGDTQYF. The CDR3 DNA sequence: TGTGCCAGCAGCCTGGGGGCGGGAGTAGGAGATACGCAGTATTTT.

This clonotype was seen a handful of times. The chain recombines TRBV24-1 with TRBJ2-2; no clear D. Looked up from germline, CDR1 is KGHDR and CDR2 is SFDVKD. The V gene lost 0 bases and the J gene lost 8 bases, with 6 bases spanning the gap. This CDR3 region has 13 residues. The DNA of the CDR3 is TGTGCCACCAGTGATTTGCCTATTGGGGAGCTGTTTTTT. It is translated as CATSDLPIGELFF.